The clone carrying this TCR beta chain occurred many times. Its antigen is unidentified. This entry belongs to a study of CD8 T cells in ankylosing spondylitis. Study results and limitations: The authors found the disease-linked clones to be CD8+ and relatively rare in peripheral blood. Disease-linked clones were reportedly significantly enriched in matched ankylosing spondylitis synovial fluid.

TCR beta libraries were made by quantitative 5'-RACE with molecular barcodes. Each CDR3 protein gets one entry after TCRdb re-called the 5' RACE reads with MiXCR. In the table there are about 35,000 distinct CDR3 sequences, approximately 3% of which are singletons. Germline V gene data show CDR1 as SGDLS and CDR2 as YYNGEE. V was pared by 0 bases and J by 5 bases, with 10 bases between. The CDR3 is made up of 14 amino acids. The sequence derives from a male donor with ankylosing spondylitis or in good health (not recorded which). The sample was blood, either unsorted or a sorted T cell fraction (not recorded which). The V gene is TRBV9, the J gene TRBJ2-3; D possibly corresponds to TRBD2 (6 bases). This CDR3 is CASSVGRGGDTQYF. In nucleotides, the CDR3 is TGTGCCAGCAGCGTAGGCCGGGGAGGAGATACGCAGTATTTT.